A single sample gave rise to the 28 T cell receptor beta chains below, sequenced in a study of Ad26.COV2.S vaccination and SARS-CoV-2 variants. Described treatment: around 19 received Ad26.COV2.S at low or high dose, single or two shots; 5 received placebo; per-sample allocation not given. On day 63 after the first injection, vaccine and placebo recipients gave samples. Repertoires were generated with immunoSEQ multiplex PCR, while TCRdb's copy carries only in-frame clones and drops some. Among about 680,000 clones listed, about 89% were seen once. The sequencing here drew on peripheral blood, taken in a trial of Ad26.COV2.S vaccine versus placebo. The receptors here all came from a person between 18 and 65 years old who received the Ad26.COV2.S COVID-19 vaccine or a placebo.

The genes are TRBV7-8 and TRBJ2-5, with D hard to call. V was trimmed by 3 bases and J by 2 bases, leaving 13 bases between them. The V gene's germline CDR1 is SGHVS and CDR2 FQNEAQ. This CDR3 is 15 amino acids long. This CDR3 reads CASSFFGRPQETQYF. The CDR3, as DNA: TGTGCCAGCAGCTTCTTCGGCCGTCCTCAAGAGACCCAGTACTTC.

The J gene is TRBJ1-1, the V gene TRBV5-1; D remains ambiguous. The germline CDR1 and CDR2 sequences are SGHRS and YFSETQ. The V gene lost 1 base and the J gene lost 1 base, with 5 bases spanning the gap. The CDR3 spans 13 residues. CDR3 DNA sequence: TGCGCCAGCAGCTTGTCGGAGAACACTGAAGCTTTCTTT. Translating gives CASSLSENTEAFF. Full variable domain (missing parts from reference TRBV5-1 and TRBJ1-1): KAGVTQTPRYLIKTRGQQVTLSCSPISGHRSVSWYQQTPGQGLQFLFEYFSETQRNKGNFPGRFSGRQFSNSRSEMNVSTLELGDSALYLCASSLSENTEAFFGQGTRLTVV.

This chain joins TRBV30 and TRBJ2-3; tentatively, D is TRBD1 (6 bases). The CDR3 totals 16 residues. The germline V and J ends were trimmed by 0 bases and 3 bases, with 16 bases remaining between them. Germline CDR1 reads GTSNPN; CDR2 reads SVGIG (reference sequence). CDR3: CAWSVPGQRTTDTQYF. Written as DNA, the CDR3 is TGTGCCTGGAGTGTCCCGGGACAACGAACGACAGATACGCAGTATTTT.

This clone appeared a few times. The rearrangement links TRBV12-3 or TRBV12-4 to TRBJ2-7; the D gene is possibly TRBD1 (6 bases). CDR3 size: 11 residues. V lost 6 bases and J 11 bases, leaving 14 bases between the germline ends. The CDR3 coding sequence is TGTGCCAGCAGCCCCGCAGGGGAGAAGTACTTC. This sequence encodes CASSPAGEKYF.

This chain uses TRBV5-8 with TRBJ1-5, with D unclear. V lost 0 bases and J 6 bases, leaving 7 bases between the germline ends. CDR1 is SGHTS, CDR2 YDEGEE, per germline. The CDR3 extends over 13 amino acids. This chain's CDR3 is CASSLVYSQPQHF. Here the CDR3 DNA reads TGTGCCAGCAGCTTGGTGTATAGTCAGCCCCAGCATTTT. The entire variable domain, with the rest obtained from reference TRBV5-8 and TRBJ1-5, is as follows: EAGVTQSPTHLIKTRGQQATLRCSPISGHTSVYWYQQALGLGLQFLLWYDEGEERNRGNFPPRFSGRQFPNYSSELNVNALELEDSALYLCASSLVYSQPQHFGDGTRLSIL.

This chain connects TRBV10-3 to TRBJ1-4; no clear D gene. This CDR3 contains 12 residues. Germline CDR1 is ENHRY and CDR2 is SYGVKD. Trimming took 8 bases from V and 5 from J, leaving 9 bases between them. The CDR3 loop reads CAISLANEKLFF. CDR3 in DNA: TGTGCCATCTCCCTGGCAAATGAAAAACTGTTTTTT.

The chain links TRBV19 to TRBJ2-7; TRBD1 is a possible D gene (5 bases). The CDR3 length is 14 residues. Trimming took 3 bases from V and 1 from J, leaving 10 bases between them. Looked up from germline, CDR1 is LNHDA and CDR2 is SQIVND (reference sequence). CDR3: CASSIQGLSYEQYF. The DNA of the CDR3 is TGTGCCAGTAGTATCCAGGGTTTGTCCTACGAGCAGTACTTC.

This clone showed up many times. This chain joins TRBV5-4 and TRBJ2-2, with D uncertain. Trimming left V 3 bases short and J 6 bases short, with 3 bases between. Per the germline V gene, CDR1 is SGHNT and CDR2 is YYREEE (reference sequence). CDR3 size: 11 residues. The CDR3 DNA sequence: TGTGCCAGCAGCTGGGCCGGGGAGCTGTTTTTT. Its translation: CASSWAGELFF.

This CDR3 is CASSYSGKPGTEAFF. For the CDR3, the DNA is TGTGCCAGCAGTTACTCGGGGAAGCCAGGAACTGAAGCTTTCTTT. V is TRBV6-5 and J is TRBJ1-1; D is uncertain. In germline, CDR1 is MNHEY, CDR2 SVGAGI. The CDR3 has 15 amino acids. With 0 bases removed from V and 5 bases from J, the gap between germline ends came to 13 bases.

Comment on this clone: Other nucleotide sequences from this sample produce the same CDR3. The V and J genes are TRBV7-2 and TRBJ1-1, with a possible D match to TRBD1 (5 bases). The CDR3 loop spans 15 amino acids. Germline CDR1 SGHTA, CDR2 FQGNSA. Trimming pared 1 base from V and 0 bases from J, leaving 9 bases between. CDR3 DNA sequence: TGTGCCAGCAGCTTAGGTCAGGGCATGAACACTGAAGCTTTCTTT. It yields the protein CASSLGQGMNTEAFF.

The chain couples TRBV9 to TRBJ2-2; D is perhaps TRBD2 (5 bases). The CDR3 is made up of 14 amino acids. CDR1 is SGDLS, CDR2 YYNGEE, per germline. Trimming took 4 bases from V and 3 from J, leaving 10 bases between them. The CDR3 coding sequence is TGTGCCAGCAGCTCAGGACTCTACACCGGGGAGCTGTTTTTT. Residues: CASSSGLYTGELFF.

The chain carries TRBV19 and TRBJ2-1; 13 bases are shared with TRBD2. The J segment lost 5 bases and the V segment lost 1 base, leaving 5 bases of the junction unmatched. The CDR3 is 17 residues long. Germline CDR1 LNHDA, CDR2 SQIVND (reference sequence). The CDR3 DNA sequence: TGTGCCAGTAGTATAGGGGGACTAGCGGGGTTTAACAATGAGCAGTTCTTC. This translates into CASSIGGLAGFNNEQFF.

This sequence joins TRBV5-1 and TRBJ2-7, with D perhaps TRBD1 (6 bases). Germline-derived CDR1 and CDR2 are SGHRS and YFSETQ. The germline V and J ends were trimmed by 0 bases and 4 bases, with 17 bases remaining between them. This CDR3 has 16 amino acids. Here the CDR3 reads CASSLGSTGKVYEQYF. The CDR3 DNA follows: TGCGCCAGCAGCTTGGGTTCCACAGGGAAGGTTTACGAGCAGTACTTC.

The chain combines TRBV6-6 with TRBJ2-1; D not resolved. V lost 0 bases and J lost 8, with 17 bases in between. The length of the CDR3 is 16 residues. CDR1 and CDR2 (germline): MNHNY, SVGAGI (reference sequence). DNA for the CDR3: TGTGCCAGCAGTTACTCGGCTAGTATAAAATGGGATGAGCAGTTCTTC. Amino acid sequence: CASSYSASIKWDEQFF.

The rearrangement joins TRBV19 to TRBJ2-7, with D maybe TRBD2 (6 bases). CDR1 LNHDA and CDR2 SQIVND come from the germline V gene (reference sequence). This CDR3 contains 12 residues. Trimming cost V 6 bases and J 8 bases, with 14 bases left between them. The CDR3: CASRGEDSQQYF. The CDR3, as DNA: TGTGCCAGTAGGGGGGAGGACTCTCAGCAGTACTTC. Full variable domain (remainder filled in from reference TRBV19 and TRBJ2-7): DGGITQSPKYLFRKEGQNVTLSCEQNLNHDAMYWYRQDPGQGLRLIYYSQIVNDFQKGDIAEGYSVSREKKESFPLTVTSAQKNPTAFYLCASRGEDSQQYFGPGTRLTVT.

This chain joins TRBV6-6 and TRBJ1-1, with 7 bases fitting TRBD1. Germline loops: CDR1 MNHNY, CDR2 SVGAGI (reference sequence). Unmatched junction bases numbered 10, after V lost 5 bases and J lost 1 base. This CDR3 contains 16 residues. The CDR3 region is CASSPTGAGGNTEAFF. DNA for the CDR3: TGTGCCAGCAGTCCAACAGGGGCCGGTGGGAACACTGAAGCTTTCTTT.

This sequence joins TRBV7-3 and TRBJ2-6; D uncertain. Germline V gene lookup returns CDR1 SGHTA and CDR2 FQGTGA. CDR3 length: 15 amino acids. V was pared by 5 bases and J by 3 bases, with 11 bases between. CDR3 in amino acids: CASSVASGGANVLTF. CDR3 DNA sequence: TGTGCCAGCAGCGTGGCCTCGGGTGGGGCCAACGTCCTGACTTTC.

Comments on this clone: Other nucleotide sequences from this sample produce the same CDR3. The chain is built from TRBV12-3 or TRBV12-4 and TRBJ1-2; D unresolved. The CDR3 consists of 10 residues. Trimming pared 2 bases from V and 5 bases from J, leaving 0 bases between. As DNA, the CDR3 is TGTGCCAGCAGTTTATATGGCTACACCTTC. Translating it yields CASSLYGYTF.

The rearrangement links TRBV6-1 to TRBJ2-7; D is perhaps TRBD1 (5 bases). V was shortened by 1 base and J by 9 bases, with 13 bases between the two germline ends. Germline V gives CDR1 MNHNS, CDR2 SASEGT. The CDR3 totals 13 residues. The CDR3 sequence is CASSEVDPGRQYF. As DNA, the CDR3 is TGTGCCAGCAGTGAAGTAGACCCAGGGCGGCAGTACTTC.

The chain combines TRBV2 with TRBJ2-3; 8 nucleotides align to TRBD2. The length of the CDR3 is 16 residues. The germline CDR1 and CDR2 sequences are SNHLY and FYNNEI. J lost 7 bases, V lost 1 base, and 10 bases had no gene match. As DNA, the CDR3 is TGTGCCAGCAGTGAAGAAAAGGCGGGGGGACAAAATACGCAGTATTTT. This encodes CASSEEKAGGQNTQYF. Complete variable domain (other parts from reference TRBV2 and TRBJ2-3): EPEVTQTPSHQVTQMGQEVILRCVPISNHLYFYWYRQILGQKVEFLVSFYNNEISEKSEIFDDQFSVERPDGSNFTLKIRSTKLEDSAMYFCASSEEKAGGQNTQYFGPGTRLTVL.

The V and J genes are TRBV15 and TRBJ2-1; no reliable D call. Germline V gene sequence: CDR1 LNHNV, CDR2 YYDKDF (reference sequence). The CDR3 is 15 residues long. Deletions cut 3 bases from V and 0 bases from J, with 9 bases between. The CDR3 is CATSSSKSSYNEQFF. In DNA, the CDR3 is TGTGCCACCAGCAGTTCAAAAAGCTCCTACAATGAGCAGTTCTTC.

The chain is built from TRBV2 and TRBJ2-2; D not resolved. V lost 4 bases, J lost 1 base, and 7 bases lay in between. Looked up from germline, CDR1 is SNHLY and CDR2 is FYNNEI. The CDR3 runs to 14 residues. CDR3 sequence (DNA): TGTGCCAGCAGTGTTAGCAGGAACACCGGGGAGCTGTTTTTT. Residues: CASSVSRNTGELFF.

This clone was detected a few times. The chain uses TRBV7-2 and TRBJ1-3; D remains ambiguous. This CDR3 region has 14 residues. Germline V lookup: CDR1 SGHTA, CDR2 FQGNSA. Trimming removed 4 bases from V and 4 bases from J, with 11 bases in between. The CDR3: CASSSAWPGNTIYF. In DNA form, the CDR3 reads TGTGCCAGCAGCTCCGCTTGGCCGGGAAACACCATATATTTT.

This clone was counted once. This chain uses TRBV30 with TRBJ2-7, with 8 bases lining up with TRBD2. With V trimmed by 0 bases and J by 1 base, 8 bases remained unmatched. The CDR3 is 16 amino acids. CDR1 is GTSNPN, CDR2 SVGIG, per germline (reference sequence). The CDR3 here is CAWSVRPPGGSYEQYF. For the CDR3, the DNA is TGTGCCTGGAGTGTACGCCCACCGGGGGGGTCCTACGAGCAGTACTTC.

This chain links TRBV7-2 with TRBJ1-2; possibly TRBD1 for D (6 bases). The CDR3 runs to 13 residues. V was clipped by 4 bases and J by 4 bases, with 10 bases between them. The germline V gene encodes CDR1 SGHTA and CDR2 FQGNSA. The CDR3 spells CASSSTGSYGYTF. The CDR3 bases are TGTGCCAGCAGCTCTACAGGGAGCTATGGCTACACCTTC.

The chain uses TRBV13 and TRBJ2-1; TRBD2 agrees at 7 bases. The CDR3 runs 13 residues. With V trimmed by 11 bases and J by 5 bases, 9 bases remained unmatched. CDR1 and CDR2 (germline): PRHDT, FYEKMQ (reference sequence). The CDR3 protein is CASEAGENNEQFF. In nucleotides, the CDR3 is TGTGCCTCGGAGGCGGGGGAGAACAATGAGCAGTTCTTC. Supplemented by reference TRBV13 and TRBJ2-1, the full variable domain reads AAGVIQSPRHLIKEKRETATLKCYPIPRHDTVYWYQQGPGQDPQFLISFYEKMQSDKGSIPDRFSAQQFSDYHSELNMSSLELGDSALYFCASEAGENNEQFFGPGTRLTVL.

The genes are TRBV7-2 and TRBJ1-5; tentatively, D is TRBD1 (5 bases). The CDR3 consists of 15 residues. The germline gives CDR1 SGHTA, CDR2 FQGNSA. The V and J ends lost 5 bases and 0 bases respectively, with 11 bases between them. The CDR3 region is CASSRSRDSNQPQHF. The CDR3 DNA sequence: TGTGCCAGCAGCAGATCCAGGGATAGCAATCAGCCCCAGCATTTT.

The chain links TRBV18 to TRBJ2-2; D not certain. The germline gives CDR1 KGHSH, CDR2 LQKENI. The V gene lost 2 bases and the J gene lost 0 bases, with 13 bases spanning the gap. CDR3 length: 17 residues. CDR3 in DNA: TGTGCCAGCTCACCAGAGAGCACTCCTGCGAACACCGGGGAGCTGTTTTTT. Amino acid sequence: CASSPESTPANTGELFF. Variable domain in full (rest from reference TRBV18 and TRBJ2-2): NAGVMQNPRHLVRRRGQEARLRCSPMKGHSHVYWYRQLPEEGLKFMVYLQKENIIDESGMPKERFSAEFPKEGPSILRIQQVVRGDSAAYFCASSPESTPANTGELFFGEGSRLTVL.